This is a list of T cell receptor beta chains from one sample in a study of blood T cell repertoires in COVID-19. The protocol was immunoSEQ multiplex PCR, while the TCRdb copy is restricted to in-frame clones and leaves out a portion. The table has about 310,000 clones, around nine tenths seen once. Sequencing was done on a sample of PBMCs or T cells enriched from blood (not recorded which). All receptors derive from a man in his 60s who had recovered from COVID-19. The CDR3 runs from the conserved cysteine through the conserved F or W. The D gene is left open where the match is weak. Not every row has a clone size; where given, it reads once, few, many or a size class.

v_gene,abundance,d_gene,j_gene,CDR3nt,CDR3aa
TRBV6-5,NA,NA,TRBJ2-5,TGTGCCAGCAGTTACCCAGGGTTGGAGACCCAGTACTTC,CASSYPGLETQYF
TRBV6-2/TRBV6-3,NA,NA,TRBJ1-2,TGTGCCAGCAGTCAAGGACAGAGACTCTACACCTTC,CASSQGQRLYTF
TRBV28,NA,NA,TRBJ1-6,TGTGCCAGCCTGACAGCTAATTCACCCCTCCACTTT,CASLTANSPLHF
TRBV13,NA,TRBD1,TRBJ2-7,TGTGCCAGCAGCCCCCGACAGGGGCCCTCCTCCTACGAGCAGTACTTC,CASSPRQGPSSYEQYF
TRBV15,NA,TRBD2,TRBJ2-7,TGTGCCACCAGCAGAGATACTAGCGGGACCTACGAGCAGTACTTC,CATSRDTSGTYEQYF
TRBV11-2,NA,NA,TRBJ2-1,TGTGCCAGCAGCTTGTCCTTGGGCGGGCCCTACAATGAGCAGTTCTTC,CASSLSLGGPYNEQFF
TRBV5-1,NA,NA,TRBJ1-1,TGCGCCAGCAGCTCCCAGGGGATGAACACTGAAGCTTTCTTT,CASSSQGMNTEAFF
TRBV11-2,NA,NA,TRBJ1-1,TGTGCCAGCAGCACAACCCGACAGGCTCTCTTT,CASSTTRQALF
TRBV10-3,NA,TRBD2,TRBJ2-2,TGTGCCATCAGTGAAATAGCGGGAGAATACGGGGAGCTGTTTTTT,CAISEIAGEYGELFF
TRBV19,once,NA,TRBJ2-7,TGTGCCAGTAGTGTCAGACAGCCTTCTCCCGAGCAGTACTTC,CASSVRQPSPEQYF
TRBV10-3,once,NA,TRBJ1-2,TGTGCCACAAGACAGCCAAACTATGGCTACACCTTC,CATRQPNYGYTF
TRBV5-6,few,TRBD1,TRBJ1-2,TGTGCCAGCAGCTCGGACAGGCTGAGCTATGGCTACACCTTC,CASSSDRLSYGYTF
TRBV24-1,NA,NA,TRBJ1-2,TGTGCCACCAGTGATTCCCGGGGAGAGGACTATGGCTACACCTTC,CATSDSRGEDYGYTF
TRBV9,NA,TRBD2,TRBJ2-1,TGTGCCAGCACCGCAGGAAAGGGACTAGCGGGAGACGGAAATGAGCAGTTCTTC,CASTAGKGLAGDGNEQFF
TRBV24-1,NA,TRBD2,TRBJ2-3,TGTGCCACCAGCCCCCGGACTAGCGGGAGGGACACAGATACGCAGTATTTT,CATSPRTSGRDTDTQYF
TRBV24-1,NA,NA,TRBJ2-5,TGTGCCACCAGTGATCCCCGGACCCGCGGGGAGACCCAGTACTTC,CATSDPRTRGETQYF
TRBV28,NA,TRBD1,TRBJ1-5,TGTGCCAGCAGTCCGGGACAGGGCGGTCAGCCCCAGCATTTT,CASSPGQGGQPQHF
TRBV19,NA,TRBD1,TRBJ1-5,TGTGCCACCAGTACTGGGTCAGGGACAGGGAATACATATAGCAATCAGCCCCAGCATTTT,CATSTGSGTGNTYSNQPQHF
TRBV24-1,NA,TRBD2,TRBJ2-1,TGTGCCACCAGTGATTACCCTAGCGGGAGGCGGGTGAATGAGCAGTTCTTC,CATSDYPSGRRVNEQFF
TRBV6-6,NA,NA,TRBJ1-5,TGTGCCAGCAGTTACGAAGGAGGCTATAGCAATCAGCCCCAGCATTTT,CASSYEGGYSNQPQHF
TRBV18,NA,NA,TRBJ2-4,TGTGCCAGCTCACCGCCCGGGGAGGCCAAAAACATTCAGTACTTC,CASSPPGEAKNIQYF
TRBV19,NA,NA,TRBJ2-7,TGTGCCAGTAGGCGGATTGGAGGAATATCCTACGAGCAGTACTTC,CASRRIGGISYEQYF
TRBV18,NA,NA,TRBJ1-2,TGTGCCAGCTCACCCGATGCAGGGGATGGCTACACCTTC,CASSPDAGDGYTF
TRBV5-1,NA,TRBD1,TRBJ2-7,TGCGCCAGCAGTTCAACAGGGGACGAGCAGTACTTC,CASSSTGDEQYF
TRBV7-2,NA,TRBD1,TRBJ1-2,TGTGCCAGCAGCTTATTTCCCGACAGGGCTGGCTACACCTTC,CASSLFPDRAGYTF
TRBV24-1,NA,NA,TRBJ1-1,TGTGCCACCAGTGATTCCCAACAAGGGGCGTGGAGCACTGAAGCTTTCTTT,CATSDSQQGAWSTEAFF
TRBV11-2,NA,NA,TRBJ1-3,TGTGCCAGCAGCTTACAGGACACCTTGGGCACCATATATTTT,CASSLQDTLGTIYF
TRBV7-3,NA,NA,TRBJ1-1,TGTGCCAGCACCCAACCCGGGTTCACTGAAGCTTTCTTT,CASTQPGFTEAFF
TRBV5-4,NA,NA,TRBJ1-4,TGTGCCAGCAGCTTGGACAGATCTAATGAAAAACTGTTTTTT,CASSLDRSNEKLFF
TRBV19,NA,NA,TRBJ2-6,TGTGCCAGTAGTCCGGGGAACTCTGGGGCCAACGTCCTGACTTTC,CASSPGNSGANVLTF
TRBV30,NA,TRBD2,TRBJ2-3,TGTGCCTGGAGTGTAAATTGGGGGACTAGCACGCAGTATTTT,CAWSVNWGTSTQYF
TRBV11-2,once,NA,TRBJ2-3,TGTGCCAGCAGCTGGGGTACTGGAGGCGATACGCAGTATTTT,CASSWGTGGDTQYF
TRBV5-1,NA,NA,TRBJ1-6,TGCGCCAGCAGCTTAGCGGGTTACGGTTCACCCCTCCACTTT,CASSLAGYGSPLHF
TRBV20-1,NA,NA,TRBJ1-3,TGCAGTGCTAGTAGTGGACTCCCCTCTGGAAACACCATATATTTT,CSASSGLPSGNTIYF
TRBV5-1,NA,TRBD2,TRBJ2-2,TGCGCCAGCAGCTTCCTAGCGGGAGAGGTCGGGGAGCTGTTTTTT,CASSFLAGEVGELFF
TRBV12-5,NA,TRBD1,TRBJ1-2,TGTGCTAGTGGCTCCGGACAGGGCAGTAACTATGGCTACACCTTC,CASGSGQGSNYGYTF
TRBV2,NA,NA,TRBJ1-5,TGTGCCAGCAGTGACCAGGTCAAACAGCCCCAGCATTTT,CASSDQVKQPQHF
TRBV28,NA,TRBD1,TRBJ1-3,TGTGCCAGCGAAGGACAGGGGGCGTCTGGAAACACCATATATTTT,CASEGQGASGNTIYF
TRBV18,once,NA,TRBJ1-2,TGTGCCAGCTCACCACCGTCACTCTATGGCTACACCTTC,CASSPPSLYGYTF
TRBV6-5,NA,NA,TRBJ2-2,TGTGCCAGCAGTTACGGGCTAGCCGGTTCGACCGGGGAGCTGTTTTTT,CASSYGLAGSTGELFF
TRBV5-1,few,NA,TRBJ1-1,TGCGCCAGCAGCGGTCTGCCAGGGAACACTGAAGCTTTCTTT,CASSGLPGNTEAFF
TRBV9,NA,NA,TRBJ1-1,TGTGCCAGCAGTTTTAGGGCGGGAAGCACTGAAGCTTTCTTT,CASSFRAGSTEAFF
TRBV3-1/TRBV3-2,NA,NA,TRBJ2-1,TGTGCCAGCAGTCTGACAGGAAGCTCCTACAATGAGCAGTTCTTC,CASSLTGSSYNEQFF
TRBV11-2,NA,NA,TRBJ2-5,TGTGCCAGCAGCTTATCGGACGGACTGTACCAAGAGACCCAGTACTTC,CASSLSDGLYQETQYF
TRBV7-3,NA,TRBD2,TRBJ2-5,TGTGCCAGCAGCTTCCGGACTAGCGGGGGACAAGAGACCCAGTACTTC,CASSFRTSGGQETQYF